One and the same sample provided the 17 T cell receptor beta chains below, sequenced in a study of tumor-infiltrating lymphocytes in primary liver carcinoma. TCR beta cDNA came from approximately 540 ng total RNA, primed with a constant-region primer. The TCR beta library was amplified through three nested multiplex PCR rounds in a modified ARM-PCR procedure. The opening two PCR rounds, 10 cycles each, paired TRBV1-TRBV30 forward primers with a C-beta reverse primer. TCRdb re-derived calls from the multiplex PCR reads in MiXCR, one entry per CDR3 protein. The table includes about 21,000 distinct CDR3 sequences, about three quarters detected once. Each 20-30 mg portion of unsorted bulk tissue served as the source for co-extraction of RNA and DNA. Material for sequencing was liver tumor tissue from sampling region 1. Subset given: tumor region T1, superior pole. The receptors here all came from a woman under 40 with primary liver carcinoma and hepatitis B virus infection.

A remark on this clonotype: The CDR3 does not close with the conserved phenylalanine or tryptophan, likely indicating a read error. The chain has TRBV6-2 or TRBV6-3 and TRBJ2-1, with 7 nucleotides matching TRBD2. Germline lookup yields CDR1 MNHEY and CDR2 SVGEGT. This CDR3 comprises 18 residues. This chain's CDR3 is CDSSYSARGSFIYNEQFL. CDR3 DNA: TGTGACAGCAGTTACTCTGCTCGCGGGAGCTTCATTTACAATGAGCAGTTCTTA.

This clonotype was seen a few times. This chain uses TRBV12-3 or TRBV12-4 with TRBJ2-3; D remains unclear. CDR3 length equals 15 residues. The germline V and J ends were trimmed by 3 bases and 2 bases, with 12 bases remaining between them. DNA of the CDR3: TGTGCCAGCAGTTTTTCCCCCCCTAACACAGATACGCAGTATTTT. This sequence encodes CASSFSPPNTDTQYF.

Points on this clonotype: Because the CDR3 is missing its conserved closing phenylalanine or tryptophan, this is likely a read error. V gene TRBV6-5 combines with J gene TRBJ2-2, with TRBD2 as a possible D gene (5 bases). Trimming stripped 7 bases from V and 4 bases from J, with 16 bases between. The CDR3 length is 15 residues. The germline V gene encodes CDR1 MNHEY and CDR2 SVGAGI. This CDR3 reads CASIPRRGFTGELFS. CDR3 sequence (DNA): TGTGCCAGCATTCCGCGGAGAGGGTTCACCGGGGAGCTGTTTTCT.

Of note for this clonotype: Given the absence of the conserved phenylalanine or tryptophan at the CDR3 end, a read error is likely. Because the CDR3's place on the DNA is in doubt, the DNA is left out and the CDR3 is given as listed by TCRdb. The chain recombines TRBV6-5 with TRBJ1-6. Germline CDR1 is MNHEY and CDR2 is SVGAGI. The CDR3 contains 16 residues when both ends are counted. The CDR3 protein is CASSKQSTIYNSPFHL.

In regard to this clonotype: A read error may produce the germline difference seen at one junction end. This rearrangement joins TRBV4-3 to TRBJ2-1, with unresolved D. The CDR3 is made up of 14 amino acids. The germline V gene encodes CDR1 LGHNA and CDR2 YSLEER. CDR3 bases: TGCACCAGCAGCCATACAGAGTTGGTCAATGAGCAGTTATTC. Translating it yields CTSSHTELVNEQLF.

This clonotype has more than one count but fewer than ten. This may arise from a read error, as a much more abundant clone is one base away. V and J are TRBV29-1 and TRBJ2-5; D possibly corresponds to TRBD2 (6 bases). Germline assignment: CDR1 SQVTM and CDR2 ANQGSEA. V shed 7 bases and J shed 5 bases, with 14 bases lying between them. The CDR3 extends over 12 amino acids. The CDR3 DNA sequence: TGCAGCGGCGGGATCAAGGGGGAGACCCAGTACTTC. As protein: CSGGIKGETQYF.

As to this clonotype: Relative to the germline gene, one junction end is altered; a read error may explain this. The V gene is TRBV30, the J gene TRBJ1-1, with D uncertain. CDR3 length equals 16 residues. Germline values: CDR1 GTSNPN, CDR2 SVGIG (reference sequence). The CDR3, as DNA: TGCGCCTGGAGCGTAGGTGGCAGGCCTCCGAACACTGAAGCTTTCTTT. Translation gives CAWSVGGRPPNTEAFF.

A note on this clonotype: Mismatch with germline at one junction end may stem from a read error. This sequence joins TRBV29-1 and TRBJ2-1; the match to TRBD1 covers 11 bases. The CDR3 runs 14 residues. Germline CDR1 is SQVTM and CDR2 is ANQGSEA. This chain's CDR3 is CSGLPGQGVDECFF. The CDR3 DNA follows: TGTAGCGGATTGCCGGGACAGGGGGTGGATGAGTGTTTCTTC.

This clonotype was seen only once. This CDR3 is missing its conserved last phenylalanine or tryptophan, likely due to a read error. The V call is TRBV14, the J call TRBJ2-5; TRBD1 is a possible D gene (6 bases). The germline V gene encodes CDR1 SGHDN and CDR2 FVKESK. This CDR3 is 15 amino acids long. DNA of the CDR3: TGTACCAGCAGCCAAGACAGGTCTTCCCAAGAGACCCAGTACCTC. It translates to CTSSQDRSSQETQYL.

Details on this clonotype: In this CDR3 the conserved last residue, phenylalanine or tryptophan, is missing, so a read error is likely. The chain links TRBV20-1 to TRBJ2-1; 14 bases line up with TRBD2. This CDR3 is 17 amino acids long. Looked up from germline, CDR1 is DFQATT and CDR2 is SNEGSKA (reference sequence). This CDR3 reads CSARGSRGTSGSYEQFL. CDR3 DNA sequence: TGCAGTGCCAGAGGCTCCCGGGGGACTAGCGGGAGCTATGAGCAGTTCTTA.

Comments on this clonotype: The junction departs from germline at one end; a sequencing error may be responsible. The chain joins TRBV11-3 to TRBJ2-1; the match to TRBD2 covers 8 bases. This CDR3 has 15 amino acids. CDR1 and CDR2 from the germline V gene are SGHNT and YENEEA. The CDR3 protein is CGSSPSWTSPNEQFF. The CDR3 DNA reads as TGTGGCAGCAGCCCTTCCTGGACTAGCCCCAATGAGCAGTTCTTC. Combining the CDR3 with reference TRBV11-3 and TRBJ2-1 gives the whole variable domain EAGVVQSPRYKIIEKKQPVAFWCNPISGHNTLYWYLQNLGQGPELLIRYENEEAVDDSQLPKDRFSAERLKGVDSTLKIQPAELGDSAVYLCGSSPSWTSPNEQFFGPGTRLTVL.

For this clonotype: Its ends do not fully match the called genes, so a read error is possible. The chain uses TRBV4-3 and TRBJ2-1; D is unclear. Germline V CDR1 and CDR2: LGHNA, YSLEER. The CDR3 runs to 14 residues. The CDR3 nucleotides read TGCGCTAGCATACACATAGAGTTGGTCAATGAGCAGTTCTTC. The encoded protein is CASIHIELVNEQFF.

This clonotype was counted a few times. This may stem from a read error, because a much larger clone lies one nucleotide away. This is likely a read error, given that the CDR3 carries no conserved phenylalanine or tryptophan at its end. J is TRBJ1-1 and V is TRBV9, with D possibly TRBD1 on 5 matching bases. CDR1 is SGDLS, CDR2 YYNGEE, per germline. V was clipped by 0 bases and J by 7 bases, with 10 bases between them. The CDR3 is 13 amino acids. Here the CDR3 reads CASSVGDVVEAFL. Here the CDR3 DNA reads TGTGCCAGCAGCGTAGGGGACGTGGTTGAAGCTTTCCTT.

A note on this clonotype: An end of the junction differs from the germline gene, which may be a read error. The J gene is TRBJ2-1, the V gene TRBV6-5, with D maybe TRBD2 (6 bases). The germline gives CDR1 MNHEY, CDR2 SVGAGI. The CDR3 is made up of 14 amino acids. The CDR3 spells CAISSLASYNEQFF. The CDR3 DNA reads as TGTGCCATCAGTTCACTAGCTTCCTACAATGAGCAGTTCTTC.

This clonotype was seen just once. The V gene is TRBV5-8, the J gene TRBJ2-1; TRBD1 matches 7 bases. Germline CDR1 and CDR2: SGHTS and YDEGEE. The CDR3 contains 13 residues. V lost 0 bases, J lost 15 bases, and 9 bases stayed unmatched. The DNA of the CDR3 is TGTGCCAGCAGCTTGGACAGGGGCAATGGACTGTTCTTC. Translating gives CASSLDRGNGLFF. The whole variable domain, remainder taken from reference TRBV5-8 and TRBJ2-1, is EAGVTQSPTHLIKTRGQQATLRCSPISGHTSVYWYQQALGLGLQFLLWYDEGEERNRGNFPPRFSGRQFPNYSSELNVNALELEDSALYLCASSLDRGNGLFFGPGTRLTVL.

A word on this clonotype: An end of the junction differs from the germline gene, which may be a read error. V usage is TRBV10-2 and J usage is TRBJ1-3; TRBD1 matches 9 bases. The germline V gene encodes CDR1 WSHSY and CDR2 SAAADI. The CDR3 has 16 amino acids. This CDR3 reads CASGLGHMTGGNSIYF. CDR3 DNA: TGCGCCAGCGGTCTTGGCCACATGACAGGGGGAAACAGCATATATTTT.

V gene TRBV4-1 combines with J gene TRBJ2-3; perhaps TRBD2 as D (6 bases). CDR3 length: 18 amino acids. V dropped 0 bases and J dropped 1 base, with 17 bases sitting between them. Germline V CDR1 and CDR2: MGHRA, YSYEKL. In DNA, the CDR3 is TGCGCCAGCAGCCAAGATCTGGGCGGGACCCCGGGCACAGATACGCAGTATTTT. Translating it yields CASSQDLGGTPGTDTQYF.